This T cell receptor beta chain was observed in a study of shared clonotypes between healthy human individuals. Measured with immunoSEQ multiplex PCR; TCRdb has only the in-frame clones, and not every one. The data show about a million clones, approximately 80% seen once. Sequencing was done on a sample of memory CD4+ T cells sorted from blood. As to subset: CD45RA-negative fraction. This receptor was taken from a man aged 18 to 29 in good health.

The DNA of the CDR3 is TGTGCCAGCAGTGAAGTGGGCGATCAGCCCCAGCATTTT. Encoded protein: CASSEVGDQPQHF. V and J are TRBV6-1 and TRBJ1-5; the D is unclear. Looked up from germline, CDR1 is MNHNS and CDR2 is SASEGT. V was pared by 1 base and J by 5 bases, with 6 bases between. The length of the CDR3 is 13 residues.